Included here is one TCR beta chain sequence, with context. The data belong to a study of OX40 agonist ivuxolimab in advanced cancers. About the research overall: The drug used for patients, ivuxolimab, was an agonistic anti-OX40 (CD134) antibody.

The CDR3 length is 14 residues. V lost 0 bases to trimming and J lost 1 base, with 7 bases between them. The germline V gene has CDR1 SGHNT and CDR2 YYREEE (reference sequence). The protocol was immunoSEQ multiplex PCR, while the TCRdb copy is restricted to in-frame clones and leaves out a portion. This sample has about 63,000 clones; around nine tenths occur once, and the top ten carry about 0.63%. The origin of this receptor is an adult with an advanced solid tumor such as melanoma, head and neck, liver or kidney cancer. The chain carries TRBV5-4 and TRBJ1-1; D is unclear. Sample: CD4+ or CD8+ T cells sorted from blood, taken in a trial of the OX40 agonist ivuxolimab. The CDR3, as DNA: TGTGCCAGCAGCTTGGGCACCCGGAACACTGAAGCTTTCTTT. It codes for CASSLGTRNTEAFF.